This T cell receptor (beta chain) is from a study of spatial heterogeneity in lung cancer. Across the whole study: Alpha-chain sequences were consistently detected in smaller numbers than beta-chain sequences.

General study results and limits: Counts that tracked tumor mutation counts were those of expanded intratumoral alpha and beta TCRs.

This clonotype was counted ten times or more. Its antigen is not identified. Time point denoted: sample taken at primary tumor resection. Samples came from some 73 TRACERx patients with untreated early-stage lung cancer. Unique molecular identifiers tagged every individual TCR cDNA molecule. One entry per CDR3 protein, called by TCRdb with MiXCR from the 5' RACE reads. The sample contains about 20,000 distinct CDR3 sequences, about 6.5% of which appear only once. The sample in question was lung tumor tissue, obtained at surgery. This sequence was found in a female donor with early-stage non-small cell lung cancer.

The CDR3 protein is CSAQPSGGTGELFF. CDR3 DNA: TGCAGCGCCCAACCTAGCGGGGGCACCGGGGAGCTGTTTTTT. The genes are TRBV29-1 and TRBJ2-2; 10 positions match TRBD2. CDR1 is SQVTM, CDR2 ANQGSEA, per germline. CDR3 length: 14 amino acids. Trimming took 7 bases from V and 4 from J; bases not matched to a gene: 6.